These 6 T cell receptor beta chains originate from one sample sequenced in a study of shared clonotypes between healthy human individuals. Generated by immunoSEQ multiplex PCR, the TCRdb table keeps only in-frame clones and is missing some. The profile shows over 850,000 clones, about 80% of them singletons. The sequencing input was memory CD4+ T cells from PBMCs. Documented subset: CD45RA-negative fraction. These receptors all stem from a man aged 18 to 29 in good health. Some clones in this sample may be carry-over from other donors' samples.

The V and J genes are TRBV30 and TRBJ2-3; 7 nucleotides align to TRBD2. The CDR3 totals 16 residues. The J segment lost 1 base and the V segment lost 4 bases, leaving 11 bases of the junction unmatched. Per the germline V gene, CDR1 is GTSNPN and CDR2 is SVGIG (reference sequence). The CDR3 here is CAWTQLAATRTDTQYF. The CDR3 DNA sequence: TGTGCCTGGACCCAGCTAGCGGCCACCCGCACAGATACGCAGTATTTT.

V usage is TRBV5-1 and J usage is TRBJ1-1; perhaps TRBD1 as D (6 bases). The germline V gene encodes CDR1 SGHRS and CDR2 YFSETQ. Trimming took off 0 bases at V and 7 bases at J, with 13 bases between the two ends. This CDR3 is built from 14 residues. As DNA, the CDR3 is TGCGCCAGCAGCTTGGTAGGGGGGTGGATTGAAGCTTTCTTT. Translating gives CASSLVGGWIEAFF.

The V call is TRBV29-1, the J call TRBJ2-1, with D unresolved. Germline values: CDR1 SQVTM, CDR2 ANQGSEA. Trimming took off 3 bases at V and 2 bases at J, with 8 bases between the two ends. The CDR3 has 13 residues. The CDR3 nucleotides are TGCAGCGTTGATGGTTTCCCCTACAATGAGCAGTTCTTC. Amino acid sequence: CSVDGFPYNEQFF.

This chain links TRBV5-1 with TRBJ2-1; D not certain. Germline V gives CDR1 SGHRS, CDR2 YFSETQ. This CDR3 is built from 14 residues. Trimming stripped 0 bases from V and 4 bases from J, with 8 bases between. The CDR3 coding sequence is TGCGCCAGCAGCTTGGGGCCCCTATACAATGAGCAGTTCTTC. It yields the protein CASSLGPLYNEQFF.

The V call is TRBV9, the J call TRBJ1-3; TRBD1 might be the D (5 bases). The CDR3 runs to 15 residues. Germline loops: CDR1 SGDLS, CDR2 YYNGEE. V dropped 0 bases and J dropped 0 bases, with 7 bases sitting between them. DNA for the CDR3: TGTGCCAGCAGCGTAGAGGGGATCTCTGGAAACACCATATATTTT. Protein product: CASSVEGISGNTIYF.

The V call is TRBV4-2, the J call TRBJ2-1, with TRBD2 identical over 10 bases. CDR3 length equals 19 residues. V lost 4 bases and J lost 0; bases outside the gene matches: 12. Per germline, CDR1 LGHNA and CDR2 YNFKEQ. Here the CDR3 DNA reads TGTGCCAGCAGCCGTCCGGGACTAGCGTCCAAAAGCTCCTACAATGAGCAGTTCTTC. It yields the protein CASSRPGLASKSSYNEQFF.